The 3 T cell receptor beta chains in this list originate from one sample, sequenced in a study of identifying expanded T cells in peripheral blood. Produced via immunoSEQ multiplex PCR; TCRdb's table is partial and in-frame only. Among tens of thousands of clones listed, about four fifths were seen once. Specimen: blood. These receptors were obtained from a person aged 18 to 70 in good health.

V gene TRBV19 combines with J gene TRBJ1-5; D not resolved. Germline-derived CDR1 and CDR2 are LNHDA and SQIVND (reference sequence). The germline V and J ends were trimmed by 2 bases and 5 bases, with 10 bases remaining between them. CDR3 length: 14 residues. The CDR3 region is CASSILGSDQPQHF. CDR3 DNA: TGTGCCAGTAGTATATTGGGGTCTGATCAGCCCCAGCATTTT.

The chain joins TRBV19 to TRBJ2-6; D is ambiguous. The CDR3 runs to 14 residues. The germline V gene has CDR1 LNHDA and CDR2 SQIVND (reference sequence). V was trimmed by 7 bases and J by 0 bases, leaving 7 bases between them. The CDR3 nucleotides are TGTGCCAGTACGAGGTACTCTGGGGCCAACGTCCTGACTTTC. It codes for CASTRYSGANVLTF.

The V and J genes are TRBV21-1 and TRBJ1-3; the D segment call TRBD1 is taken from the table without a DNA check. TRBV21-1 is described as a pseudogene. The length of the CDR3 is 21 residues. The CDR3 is CASSKEGAGTGEESSGNTIYF. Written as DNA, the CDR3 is TGTGCCAGCAGCAAAGAAGGGGCCGGGACAGGGGAAGAAAGCTCTGGAAACACCATATATTTT.